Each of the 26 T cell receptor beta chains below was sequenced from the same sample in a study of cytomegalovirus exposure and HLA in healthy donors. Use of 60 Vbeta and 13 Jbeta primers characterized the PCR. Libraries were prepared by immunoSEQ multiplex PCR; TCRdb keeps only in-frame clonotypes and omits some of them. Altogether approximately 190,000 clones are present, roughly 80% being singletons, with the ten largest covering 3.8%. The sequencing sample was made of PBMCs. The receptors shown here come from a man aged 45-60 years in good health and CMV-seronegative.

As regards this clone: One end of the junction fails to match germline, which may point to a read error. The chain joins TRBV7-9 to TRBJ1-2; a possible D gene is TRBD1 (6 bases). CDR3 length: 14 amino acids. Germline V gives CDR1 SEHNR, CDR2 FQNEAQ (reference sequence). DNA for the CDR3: TGTTCCAGCAGCGGGGACCGGGACAATTTAGGCTACACCTTC. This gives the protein CSSSGDRDNLGYTF.

The CDR3 bases are TGTGCCAGTCGGGACAGGGACCTTCATACGCAGTATTTT. It specifies CASRDRDLHTQYF. This chain uses TRBV6-5 with TRBJ2-3; 9 bases are shared with TRBD1. Germline loops: CDR1 MNHEY, CDR2 SVGAGI. Trimming took 9 bases from V and 7 from J; bases not matched to a gene: 8. There are 13 residues in the CDR3.

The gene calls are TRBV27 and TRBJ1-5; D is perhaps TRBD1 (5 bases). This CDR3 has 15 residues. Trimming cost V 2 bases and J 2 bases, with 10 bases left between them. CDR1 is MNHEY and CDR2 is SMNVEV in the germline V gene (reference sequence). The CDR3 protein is CASSLGQGGNQPQHF. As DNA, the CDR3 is TGTGCCAGCAGTTTAGGGCAGGGCGGCAATCAGCCCCAGCATTTT.

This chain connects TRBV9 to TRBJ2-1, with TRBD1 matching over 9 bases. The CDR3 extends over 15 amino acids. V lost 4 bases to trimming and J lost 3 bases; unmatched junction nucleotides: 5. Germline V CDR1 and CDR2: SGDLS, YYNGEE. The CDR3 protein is CASSPRQGGYNEQFF. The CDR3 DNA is TGTGCCAGCAGCCCTCGACAGGGGGGCTACAATGAGCAGTTCTTC.

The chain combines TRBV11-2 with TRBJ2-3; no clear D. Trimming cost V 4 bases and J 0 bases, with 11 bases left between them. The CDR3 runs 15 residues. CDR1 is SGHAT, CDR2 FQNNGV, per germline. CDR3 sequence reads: CASSSQTISTDTQYF. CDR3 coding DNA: TGTGCCAGCAGCTCGCAGACAATTAGCACAGATACGCAGTATTTT.

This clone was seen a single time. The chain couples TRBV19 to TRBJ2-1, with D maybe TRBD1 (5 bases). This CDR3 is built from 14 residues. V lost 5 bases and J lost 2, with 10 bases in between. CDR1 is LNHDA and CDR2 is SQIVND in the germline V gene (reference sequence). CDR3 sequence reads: CASSYRLAYNEQFF. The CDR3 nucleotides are TGTGCCAGTAGTTACAGGCTGGCCTACAATGAGCAGTTCTTC.

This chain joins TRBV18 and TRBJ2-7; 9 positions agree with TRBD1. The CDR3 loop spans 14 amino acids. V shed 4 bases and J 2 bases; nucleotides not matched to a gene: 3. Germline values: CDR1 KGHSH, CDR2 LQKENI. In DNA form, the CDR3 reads TGTGCCAGCTCACTCGGGACAGGGACCTACGAGCAGTACTTC. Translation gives CASSLGTGTYEQYF.

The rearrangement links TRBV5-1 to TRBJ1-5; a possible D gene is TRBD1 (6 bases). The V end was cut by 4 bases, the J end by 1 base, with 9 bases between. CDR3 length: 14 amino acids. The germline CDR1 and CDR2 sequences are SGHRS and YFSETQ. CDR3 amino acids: CASSATGSNQPQHF. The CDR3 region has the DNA TGCGCCAGCAGCGCCACAGGGAGCAATCAGCCCCAGCATTTT.

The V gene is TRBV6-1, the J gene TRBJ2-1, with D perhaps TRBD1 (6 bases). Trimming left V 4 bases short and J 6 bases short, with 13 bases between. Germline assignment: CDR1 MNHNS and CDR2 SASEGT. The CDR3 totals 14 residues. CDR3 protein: CASSGLGTSNEQFF. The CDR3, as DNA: TGTGCCAGCAGTGGGTTGGGGACATCCAATGAGCAGTTCTTC.

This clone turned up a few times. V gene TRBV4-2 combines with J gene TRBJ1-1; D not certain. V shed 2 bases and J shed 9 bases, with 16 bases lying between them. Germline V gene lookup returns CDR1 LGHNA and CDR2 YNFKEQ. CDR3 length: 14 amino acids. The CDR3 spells CASSQPGVISQAFF. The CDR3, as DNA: TGTGCCAGCAGCCAACCCGGGGTTATTTCCCAAGCTTTCTTT.

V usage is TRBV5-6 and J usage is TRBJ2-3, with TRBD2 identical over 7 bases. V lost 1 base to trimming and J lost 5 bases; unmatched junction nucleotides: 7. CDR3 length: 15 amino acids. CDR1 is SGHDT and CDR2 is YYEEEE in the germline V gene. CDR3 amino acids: CASSLQASGGDTQYF. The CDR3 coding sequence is TGTGCCAGCAGCTTGCAGGCTAGCGGTGGAGATACGCAGTATTTT. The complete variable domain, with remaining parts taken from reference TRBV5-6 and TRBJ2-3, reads DAGVTQSPTHLIKTRGQQVTLRCSPKSGHDTVSWYQQALGQGPQFIFQYYEEEERQRGNFPDRFSGHQFPNYSSELNVNALLLGDSALYLCASSLQASGGDTQYFGPGTRLTVL.

The CDR3 region is CASFWASYNEQFF. In nucleotides, the CDR3 is TGTGCCAGCTTCTGGGCCTCCTACAATGAGCAGTTCTTC. The chain is built from TRBV2 and TRBJ2-1; D not certain. CDR3 length equals 13 residues. Trimming shortened V by 8 bases and J by 0 bases, and 8 bases separated the two germline ends. CDR1 is SNHLY and CDR2 is FYNNEI in the germline V gene.

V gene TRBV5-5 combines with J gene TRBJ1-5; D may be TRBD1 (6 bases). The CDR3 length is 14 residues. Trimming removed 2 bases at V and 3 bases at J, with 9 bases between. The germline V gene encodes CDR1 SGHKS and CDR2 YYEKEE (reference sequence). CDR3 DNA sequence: TGTGCCAGCAGCTTCCCAGGGGCCAATCAGCCCCAGCATTTT. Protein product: CASSFPGANQPQHF. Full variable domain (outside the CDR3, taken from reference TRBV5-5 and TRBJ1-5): DAGVTQSPTHLIKTRGQQVTLRCSPISGHKSVSWYQQVLGQGPQFIFQYYEKEERGRGNFPDRFSARQFPNYSSELNVNALLLGDSALYLCASSFPGANQPQHFGDGTRLSIL.

The CDR3 loop is CSVTGEWNTGELFF. CDR3 nucleotides: TGCAGCGTCACAGGGGAGTGGAACACCGGGGAGCTGTTTTTT. V usage is TRBV29-1 and J usage is TRBJ2-2, with TRBD1 matching over 7 bases. Per the germline V gene, CDR1 is SQVTM and CDR2 is ANQGSEA. V was clipped by 6 bases and J by 1 base; unmatched bases: 5. The CDR3 is 14 residues long.

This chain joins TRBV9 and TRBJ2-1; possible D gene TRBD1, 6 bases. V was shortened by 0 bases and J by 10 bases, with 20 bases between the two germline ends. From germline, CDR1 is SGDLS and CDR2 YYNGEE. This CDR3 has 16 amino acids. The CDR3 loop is CASSVAPSQGGREQFF. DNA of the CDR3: TGTGCCAGCAGCGTAGCCCCATCACAAGGGGGTCGCGAGCAGTTCTTC.

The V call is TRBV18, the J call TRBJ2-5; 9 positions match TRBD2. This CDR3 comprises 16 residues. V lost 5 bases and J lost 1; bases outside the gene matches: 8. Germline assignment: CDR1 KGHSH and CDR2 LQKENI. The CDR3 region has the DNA TGTGCCAGCTCAAACCCAGCGGGGGGTTTCCAAGAGACCCAGTACTTC. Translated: CASSNPAGGFQETQYF.

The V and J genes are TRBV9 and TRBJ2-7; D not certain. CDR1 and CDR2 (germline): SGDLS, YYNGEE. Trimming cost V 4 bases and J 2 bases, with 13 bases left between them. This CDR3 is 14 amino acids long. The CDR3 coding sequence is TGTGCCAGCAGCAGTAGGTCTGGAGCCTACGAGCAGTACTTC. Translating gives CASSSRSGAYEQYF.

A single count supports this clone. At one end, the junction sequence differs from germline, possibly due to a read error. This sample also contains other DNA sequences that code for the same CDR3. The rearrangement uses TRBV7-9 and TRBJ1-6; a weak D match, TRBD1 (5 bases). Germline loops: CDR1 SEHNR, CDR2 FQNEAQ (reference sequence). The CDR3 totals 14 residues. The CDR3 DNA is TGTGCCAGCAGCTTAAATTCAGGGTATTCACCTCTCCACTTT. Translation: CASSLNSGYSPLHF.

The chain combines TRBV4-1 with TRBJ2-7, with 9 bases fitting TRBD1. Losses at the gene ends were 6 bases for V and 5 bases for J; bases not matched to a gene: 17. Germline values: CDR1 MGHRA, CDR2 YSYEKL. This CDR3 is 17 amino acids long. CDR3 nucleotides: TGCGCCAGCAGTCGGACAGGGGCCGCCTCGAAACCGGACGAGCAGTACTTC. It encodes CASSRTGAASKPDEQYF.

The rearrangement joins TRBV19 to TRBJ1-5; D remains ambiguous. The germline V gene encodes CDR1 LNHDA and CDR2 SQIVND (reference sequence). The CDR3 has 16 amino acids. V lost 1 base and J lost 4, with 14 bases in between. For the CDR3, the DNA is TGTGCCAGTAGTATAGGGTTCGGGGATACGAATCAGCCCCAGCATTTT. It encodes CASSIGFGDTNQPQHF.

The CDR3 region has the DNA TGTGCCAGTCGCCCCACAGGGGTGGCCTATAGCAATCAGCCCCAGCATTTT. Amino acids: CASRPTGVAYSNQPQHF. J is TRBJ1-5 and V is TRBV19, with 7 bases matching TRBD1. The CDR3 loop spans 17 amino acids. CDR1 is LNHDA and CDR2 is SQIVND in the germline V gene (reference sequence). V dropped 8 bases and J dropped 0; count of bases not matched to a gene: 13. Complete variable domain (other parts from reference TRBV19 and TRBJ1-5): DGGITQSPKYLFRKEGQNVTLSCEQNLNHDAMYWYRQDPGQGLRLIYYSQIVNDFQKGDIAEGYSVSREKKESFPLTVTSAQKNPTAFYLCASRPTGVAYSNQPQHFGDGTRLSIL.

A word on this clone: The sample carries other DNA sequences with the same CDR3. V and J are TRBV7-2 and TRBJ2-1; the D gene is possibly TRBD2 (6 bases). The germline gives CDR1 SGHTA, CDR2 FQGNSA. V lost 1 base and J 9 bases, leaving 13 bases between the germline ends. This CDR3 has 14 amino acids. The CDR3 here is CASSLEGGRGEQFF. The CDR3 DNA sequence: TGTGCCAGCAGCTTAGAGGGAGGTCGGGGTGAGCAGTTCTTC.

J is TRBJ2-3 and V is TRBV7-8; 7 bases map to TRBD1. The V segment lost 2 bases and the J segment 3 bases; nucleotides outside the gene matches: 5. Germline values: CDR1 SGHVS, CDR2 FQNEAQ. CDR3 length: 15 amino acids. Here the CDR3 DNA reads TGTGCCAGCAGCTTAAGGACAGGTGCGACAGATACGCAGTATTTT. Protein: CASSLRTGATDTQYF. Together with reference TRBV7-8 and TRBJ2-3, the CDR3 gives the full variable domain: GAGVSQSPRYKVAKRGQDVALRCDPISGHVSLFWYQQALGQGPEFLTYFQNEAQLDKSGLPSDRFFAERPEGSVSTLKIQRTQQEDSAVYLCASSLRTGATDTQYFGPGTRLTVL.

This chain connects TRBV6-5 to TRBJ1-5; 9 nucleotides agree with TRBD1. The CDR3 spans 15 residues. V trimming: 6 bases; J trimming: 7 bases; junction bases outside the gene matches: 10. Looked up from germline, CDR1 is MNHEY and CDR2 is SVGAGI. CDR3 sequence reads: CASRSTGGPGQPQHF. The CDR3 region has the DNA TGTGCCAGCAGGTCAACAGGGGGCCCAGGCCAGCCCCAGCATTTT.

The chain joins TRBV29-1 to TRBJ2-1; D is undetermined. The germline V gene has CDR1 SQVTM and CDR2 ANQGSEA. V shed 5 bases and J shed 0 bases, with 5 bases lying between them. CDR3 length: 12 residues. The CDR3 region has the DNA TGCAGCGTTCCATTCTCCTACAATGAGCAGTTCTTC. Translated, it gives CSVPFSYNEQFF.

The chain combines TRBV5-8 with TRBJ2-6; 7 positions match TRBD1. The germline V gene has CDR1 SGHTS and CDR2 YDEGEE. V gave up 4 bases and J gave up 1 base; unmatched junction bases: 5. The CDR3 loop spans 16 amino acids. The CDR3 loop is CASSLLQGSGANVLTF. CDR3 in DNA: TGTGCCAGCAGCCTTTTACAGGGGTCTGGGGCCAACGTCCTGACTTTC.